This T cell receptor (beta chain) derives from a study of shared clonotypes between healthy human individuals. Investigators divided CD4+ cells into CD45RA+ naive and CD45RA-negative memory subsets. Source study methods: Quality scores were absent from the junction-only immunoSEQ sequences, so filtering differed. Profiled with immunoSEQ multiplex PCR; TCRdb holds only in-frame clones, not every one. The DNA gave D and trimming, while V, J and clone size come from that table. This table holds roughly 1,000,000 clones, around 78% found once. This CDR3 is 13 amino acids long. Germline-derived CDR1 and CDR2 are SGDLS and YYNGEE. V gave up 0 bases and J gave up 4 bases, with 7 bases separating them.

J is TRBJ1-1 and V is TRBV9; no clear D gene. The receptor was isolated from a man between 18 and 35 years old in good health. Some clones in this sample may be carry-over from other donors' samples. The sample taken for sequencing was memory CD4+ T cells from PBMCs. The sample's subset: CD45RA-negative fraction. The CDR3 protein is CASSVAQFTEAFF. CDR3 bases: TGTGCCAGCAGCGTAGCTCAGTTCACTGAAGCTTTCTTT.